One sample yielded the 32 T cell receptor beta chains listed below, sequenced in a study of vaccination effects on CD4 cells after COVID-19. Culture proceeded for roughly ten days, and CD4+ T cells were then isolated. What these receptors recognize is not known. Sequencing was performed with immunoSEQ multiplex PCR; in TCRdb, only in-frame clones are kept and a portion is missing. The sample shows more than 60,000 clones, about 72% of them seen only once. The source material was CD4+ T cells from PBMCs cultured without peptide, sampled before COVID-19 vaccination. These receptors all come from a human donor who had a prior SARS-CoV-2 infection.

This clone occurred once. The chain has TRBV28 and TRBJ2-7; D is unresolved. Germline loops: CDR1 MDHEN, CDR2 SYDVKM. Trimming removed 2 bases from V and 13 bases from J, with 18 bases in between. The CDR3 has 13 residues. The CDR3 coding sequence is TGTGCCAGCAGTTTAGCACGTCCGGACGTTCCTTACTTC. This sequence encodes CASSLARPDVPYF.

This rearrangement joins TRBV4-2 to TRBJ2-3; 9 positions match TRBD1. This CDR3 spans 17 amino acids. The germline V gene has CDR1 LGHNA and CDR2 YNFKEQ. With 1 base clipped from V and 5 bases from J, the junction kept 10 bases outside the gene matches. DNA of the CDR3: TGTGCCAGCAGCCAAGCATTCCCGGGACAGGGATTAGATACGCAGTATTTT. The encoded protein is CASSQAFPGQGLDTQYF.

This chain links TRBV27 with TRBJ1-4; D is uncertain. CDR1 MNHEY and CDR2 SMNVEV come from the germline V gene (reference sequence). The V gene lost 6 bases and the J gene lost 5 bases, with 13 bases spanning the gap. The length of the CDR3 is 14 residues. CDR3 sequence: CASSPLGRNEKLFF. CDR3 nucleotides: TGTGCCAGCAGCCCCCTCGGGAGGAATGAAAAACTGTTTTTT.

This chain uses TRBV7-2 with TRBJ2-5; 9 nucleotides match TRBD2. CDR1 and CDR2 from the germline V gene are SGHTA and FQGNSA. This CDR3 spans 19 amino acids. V lost 0 bases, J lost 5 bases, and 16 bases stayed unmatched. CDR3 protein: CASSLAGGFGGRDGETQYF. The CDR3 DNA is TGTGCCAGCAGCTTAGCTGGGGGATTTGGCGGGAGGGATGGGGAGACCCAGTACTTC. Full variable domain (missing parts from reference TRBV7-2 and TRBJ2-5): GAGVSQSPSNKVTEKGKDVELRCDPISGHTALYWYRQSLGQGLEFLIYFQGNSAPDKSGLPSDRFSAERTGGSVSTLTIQRTQQEDSAVYLCASSLAGGFGGRDGETQYFGPGTRLLVL.

V and J are TRBV5-8 and TRBJ2-2; D ambiguous. The CDR3 sequence is 16 residues long. Germline V CDR1 and CDR2: SGHTS, YDEGEE. V dropped 1 base and J dropped 1 base, with 11 bases sitting between them. CDR3 amino acids: CASSLSWPGNTGELFF. As DNA, the CDR3 is TGTGCCAGCAGCTTGTCATGGCCGGGGAACACCGGGGAGCTGTTTTTT.

J is TRBJ1-1 and V is TRBV9; unclear D gene. The germline V gene has CDR1 SGDLS and CDR2 YYNGEE. The CDR3 is made up of 14 amino acids. Trimming took 0 bases from V and 1 from J, leaving 7 bases between them. The CDR3 nucleotides are TGTGCCAGCAGCGTAGATCTGGGGAACACTGAAGCTTTCTTT. Translation gives CASSVDLGNTEAFF.

This sequence joins TRBV7-9 and TRBJ2-3; 14 positions agree with TRBD2. The germline CDR1 and CDR2 sequences are SEHNR and FQNEAQ (reference sequence). V shed 5 bases, J shed 4 bases, and the junction held 11 bases outside the gene matches. The CDR3 is 18 residues long. CDR3 region: CASSNGLAGGLPPDTQYF. CDR3 coding DNA: TGTGCCAGCAGCAACGGACTAGCGGGAGGTCTCCCCCCAGATACGCAGTATTTT.

This chain joins TRBV4-2 and TRBJ2-1; 8 bases line up with TRBD1. J was trimmed by 5 bases and V by 2 bases; bases with no gene match: 5. The CDR3 has 15 amino acids. Germline values: CDR1 LGHNA, CDR2 YNFKEQ. Here the CDR3 reads CASSQRQGHDNEQFF. CDR3 nucleotides: TGTGCCAGCAGCCAAAGACAGGGGCACGACAATGAGCAGTTCTTC.

The CDR3 spells CASSNLRGQGLRAAGNTIYF. Here the CDR3 DNA reads TGTGCCAGTAGTAACCTCCGAGGACAGGGTCTACGGGCGGCTGGAAACACCATATATTTT. The chain combines TRBV19 with TRBJ1-3; 8 bases line up with TRBD1. The CDR3 is made up of 20 amino acids. CDR1 and CDR2 (germline): LNHDA, SQIVND (reference sequence). The trim removed 4 bases at V and 2 bases at J, leaving 19 bases unmatched.

V and J are TRBV7-3 and TRBJ2-3; a weak D match, TRBD2 (6 bases). V was clipped by 3 bases and J by 4 bases, with 11 bases between them. This CDR3 spans 14 amino acids. Germline loops: CDR1 SGHTA, CDR2 FQGTGA. This CDR3 reads CASSLGSGSDTQYF. In nucleotides, the CDR3 is TGTGCCAGCAGCTTGGGAAGCGGGTCAGATACGCAGTATTTT.

The chain carries TRBV2 and TRBJ1-5; 9 bases line up with TRBD1. This CDR3 spans 15 amino acids. From germline, CDR1 is SNHLY and CDR2 FYNNEI. V trimming: 6 bases; J trimming: 2 bases; junction bases outside the gene matches: 5. The CDR3 coding sequence is TGTGCCAGCAGCCTTGACAGGGGGGGCAATCAGCCCCAGCATTTT. It codes for CASSLDRGGNQPQHF.

About this clone: One end of the junction does not line up with germline, which may come from a read error. The rearrangement joins TRBV4-1 to TRBJ2-3; a weak D match, TRBD2 (5 bases). The CDR3 totals 15 residues. Germline CDR1 reads MGHRA; CDR2 reads YSYEKL. CDR3 DNA: TGCGCCAGCAGTCAAGCCGGACTTTTCACAGATACGCAGTATTTT. Translated: CASSQAGLFTDTQYF.

The CDR3 coding sequence is TGTGCCAGCTCGTCCGGCGGGGGGGCCGGGTCCTACAATGAGCAGTTCTTC. As protein: CASSSGGGAGSYNEQFF. This chain connects TRBV7-8 to TRBJ2-1; TRBD2 matches at 9 bases. CDR1 is SGHVS and CDR2 is FQNEAQ in the germline V gene. The V segment lost 8 bases and the J segment 1 base; nucleotides outside the gene matches: 12. This CDR3 spans 17 amino acids.

The chain is built from TRBV5-6 and TRBJ1-2; no clear D gene. Trimming shortened V by 0 bases and J by 5 bases, and 17 bases separated the two germline ends. Germline CDR1 SGHDT, CDR2 YYEEEE. The length of the CDR3 is 16 residues. For the CDR3, the DNA is TGTGCCAGCAGCTTGGTGGCTACGCCCCGATATTATGGCTACACCTTC. This codes for CASSLVATPRYYGYTF.

The CDR3 DNA follows: TGTGCCAGCAGCATAACCCCAGGAAGGGAAGTGAGAGGCTACACCTTC. Translated, it gives CASSITPGREVRGYTF. The chain couples TRBV5-4 to TRBJ1-2; no clear D gene. V was shortened by 4 bases and J by 8 bases, with 24 bases between the two germline ends. The germline V gene encodes CDR1 SGHNT and CDR2 YYREEE (reference sequence). There are 16 residues in the CDR3.

This clone was seen only a few times. The V call is TRBV6-5, the J call TRBJ1-3; D unclear. The CDR3 length is 16 residues. V was trimmed by 2 bases and J by 0 bases, leaving 11 bases between them. Looked up from germline, CDR1 is MNHEY and CDR2 is SVGAGI. For the CDR3, the DNA is TGTGCCAGCAGTTACGGTGGCCCGACCTCTGGAAACACCATATATTTT. Its translation: CASSYGGPTSGNTIYF.

This clone showed up just once. The chain combines TRBV2 with TRBJ1-3; 7 bases are shared with TRBD1. The CDR3 consists of 16 residues. Germline V gives CDR1 SNHLY, CDR2 FYNNEI. V lost 6 bases to trimming and J lost 4 bases; unmatched junction nucleotides: 12. This CDR3 reads CASSANTGAGGNTIYF. In DNA, the CDR3 is TGTGCCAGCAGCGCGAATACAGGGGCGGGAGGAAACACCATATATTTT.

The chain uses TRBV7-3 and TRBJ2-2; TRBD2 agrees at 8 bases. With V trimmed by 4 bases and J by 4 bases, 5 bases remained unmatched. Germline CDR1 reads SGHTA; CDR2 reads FQGTGA. This CDR3 is 15 amino acids long. CDR3 region: CASSSSGGSTGELFF. CDR3 nucleotides: TGTGCCAGCAGCTCCTCGGGAGGGTCCACCGGGGAGCTGTTTTTT. The entire variable domain, with the rest obtained from reference TRBV7-3 and TRBJ2-2, is as follows: GAGVSQTPSNKVTEKGKYVELRCDPISGHTALYWYRQSLGQGPEFLIYFQGTGAADDSGLPNDRFFAVRPEGSVSTLKIQRTERGDSAVYLCASSSSGGSTGELFFGEGSRLTVL.

The chain employs TRBV7-9 and TRBJ1-1, with 10 bases matching TRBD1. This CDR3 contains 15 residues. V lost 5 bases and J lost 3; bases outside the gene matches: 6. CDR1 and CDR2 from the germline V gene are SEHNR and FQNEAQ (reference sequence). The CDR3 sequence: CASSPTGGVDTEAFF. CDR3 in DNA: TGTGCCAGCAGCCCGACAGGGGGCGTAGACACTGAAGCTTTCTTT.

The V and J genes are TRBV11-2 and TRBJ2-7; TRBD1 matches at 7 bases. The V gene end was trimmed by 1 base and the J gene end by 3 bases; junction bases not matched to a gene: 6. The CDR3 loop spans 15 amino acids. CDR1 and CDR2 from the germline V gene are SGHAT and FQNNGV. Here the CDR3 DNA reads TGTGCCAGCAGCTTAGTTCTACAGGGGAACTACGAGCAGTACTTC. This codes for CASSLVLQGNYEQYF.

The chain carries TRBV19 and TRBJ1-3; D possibly corresponds to TRBD1 (5 bases). V lost 2 bases to trimming and J lost 0 bases, with 14 bases between them. Germline assignment: CDR1 LNHDA and CDR2 SQIVND (reference sequence). The CDR3 covers 17 residues. The CDR3 nucleotides read TGTGCCAGTAGTATATTTTTTGTACAGGCCTCTGGAAACACCATATATTTT. Its protein product is CASSIFFVQASGNTIYF.

The V and J genes are TRBV6-5 and TRBJ1-6; a possible D gene is TRBD1 (5 bases). The V gene's germline CDR1 is MNHEY and CDR2 SVGAGI. V lost 2 bases and J 7 bases, leaving 9 bases between the germline ends. There are 14 residues in the CDR3. The CDR3, as DNA: TGTGCCAGCAGTTACAGGGGCAAGAATTCACCCCTCCACTTT. Protein sequence: CASSYRGKNSPLHF.

V is TRBV5-1 and J is TRBJ2-1; either TRBD1 or TRBD2 may fit D (6 bases each). This CDR3 has 15 amino acids. The germline V and J ends were trimmed by 4 bases and 13 bases, with 24 bases remaining between them. The germline CDR1 and CDR2 sequences are SGHRS and YFSETQ. The CDR3 coding sequence is TGCGCCAGCAGCCGGGTGGGGGGCTCGATCGCCCGACAGTTCTTC. Protein sequence: CASSRVGGSIARQFF.

V usage is TRBV7-9 and J usage is TRBJ2-3; D not resolved. Germline values: CDR1 SEHNR, CDR2 FQNEAQ (reference sequence). The CDR3 totals 14 residues. Trimming took 2 bases from V and 6 from J, leaving 12 bases between them. In DNA form, the CDR3 reads TGTGCCAGCAGCTTAAAGGTTTACATCGATACGCAGTATTTT. Encoded protein: CASSLKVYIDTQYF.

This sequence joins TRBV30 and TRBJ2-7; TRBD1 agrees at 7 bases. Trimming took 3 bases from V and 7 from J; bases not matched to a gene: 12. The CDR3 is 14 residues long. Per germline, CDR1 GTSNPN and CDR2 SVGIG (reference sequence). The chain's CDR3 is CAWRLSGGIGEQYF. The CDR3 DNA sequence: TGTGCCTGGAGGCTGTCAGGGGGAATTGGTGAGCAGTACTTC.

In this sample, this clone turned up once. The genes are TRBV5-8 and TRBJ2-7, with D maybe TRBD2 (5 bases). The germline CDR1 and CDR2 sequences are SGHTS and YDEGEE. The CDR3 sequence is 12 residues long. The germline V and J ends were trimmed by 2 bases and 7 bases, with 10 bases remaining between them. CDR3 coding DNA: TGTGCCAGCAGCTTTAGCGTGAAAGAGCAGTACTTC. It codes for CASSFSVKEQYF.

The chain couples TRBV2 to TRBJ2-5, with 7 positions matching TRBD2. The V gene's germline CDR1 is SNHLY and CDR2 FYNNEI. The J segment lost 5 bases and the V segment lost 4 bases, leaving 4 bases of the junction unmatched. CDR3 length: 13 residues. CDR3 DNA sequence: TGTGCCAGCAGTGTTCGGACTAGGGAGACCCAGTACTTC. It yields the protein CASSVRTRETQYF.

The V call is TRBV9, the J call TRBJ2-5; the D is unclear. Germline V gene lookup returns CDR1 SGDLS and CDR2 YYNGEE. The CDR3 is made up of 13 amino acids. The V and J ends lost 0 bases and 5 bases respectively, with 8 bases between them. CDR3 in amino acids: CASSVGSRETQYF. Here the CDR3 DNA reads TGTGCCAGCAGCGTAGGATCAAGGGAGACCCAGTACTTC.

J is TRBJ1-3 and V is TRBV30; 7 positions agree with TRBD1. V shed 2 bases, J shed 0 bases, and the junction held 10 bases outside the gene matches. Germline assignment: CDR1 GTSNPN and CDR2 SVGIG (reference sequence). This CDR3 contains 17 residues. CDR3 coding DNA: TGTGCCTGGAGTTCCCCCATAGACAGGGCCTCTGGAAACACCATATATTTT. It translates to CAWSSPIDRASGNTIYF.

V usage is TRBV2 and J usage is TRBJ2-7; a weak D match, TRBD1 (7 bases). Germline CDR1 is SNHLY and CDR2 is FYNNEI. CDR3 length equals 15 residues. V dropped 6 bases and J dropped 0 bases, with 15 bases sitting between them. CDR3 coding DNA: TGTGCCAGCAGCGGAAGGGGGGACAGCTCCTACGAGCAGTACTTC. Protein: CASSGRGDSSYEQYF.

The chain has TRBV5-1 and TRBJ2-1; D gene unclear. Looked up from germline, CDR1 is SGHRS and CDR2 is YFSETQ. The CDR3 is 14 amino acids. The V and J ends lost 6 bases and 1 base respectively, with 11 bases between them. The CDR3 is CASNLDSSYNEQFF. The CDR3 DNA reads as TGCGCCAGCAATTTAGACTCTTCCTACAATGAGCAGTTCTTC.

The chain recombines TRBV23-1 with TRBJ1-5, with no clear D. TRBV23-1 belongs to the ORF category, with a function that is uncertain. Trimming pared 0 bases from V and 0 bases from J, leaving 12 bases between. This CDR3 has 17 residues. The CDR3 coding sequence is TGCGCCAGCAGTCAATCCCGGCTATTTAATAGCAATCAGCCCCAGCATTTT. It encodes CASSQSRLFNSNQPQHF.